The entry that follows covers one TCR beta chain sequence. Its cognate antigen is unknown. The data are from a study of cytomegalovirus exposure and HLA in healthy donors. Study-level background: Unique TCRs numbering about 87 million, obtained from HLA-typed donors, made up an early data release. Overall study results and limits: A few CMV-associated chains proved CMV antigen-specific in vitro. An analysis was carried out at a later point. It showed that HLA-associated TCR beta chains were more clonally expanded than equally common non-associated chains.

Both 60 Vbeta primers and 13 Jbeta primers went into the PCR. Source study methods: An analysis performed later counted 70 million to 90 million unique TCR beta chains (roughly 9.9 million of them shared). Assay used: immunoSEQ multiplex PCR; TCRdb lists only in-frame clones, some missing. V and J calls and clone size come straight from that table; D and trimming were deduced from the DNA. The profile covers approximately 140,000 clones, with around 83% appearing a single time and 0.95% to 1.5% taken by the ten largest. Specimen: PBMCs. This sequence was found in a girl aged 2 to 10 in good health and CMV-seronegative.

The CDR3 bases are TGTGCCAGCAGTGGACTAGACAATAACTACGAGCAGTACTTC. The encoded protein is CASSGLDNNYEQYF. The chain links TRBV6-1 to TRBJ2-7; maybe TRBD2 (6 bases). Germline V gives CDR1 MNHNS, CDR2 SASEGT. Trimming took 4 bases from V and 3 from J, leaving 13 bases between them. CDR3 length: 14 amino acids.